This TCR beta chain emerged from a study of breast tumors, draining lymph nodes, adjacent tissues listed by TCRdb under 2016. About the study as a whole: The study compared TCR beta repertoires across tumor, adjacent nontumor tissue and axillary lymph nodes from breast cancer patients. The study aimed to assess the relationships and possible T-cell exchange between tumor, surrounding tissue and draining lymph node repertoires in human breast cancer.

Study-level results and caveats: Tumors showed preferential V and J gene usage, and their T-cell repertoire diversity fell below that of lymph nodes yet above that of nontumor tissue. Tumor and nontumor tissue repertoires were significantly more similar in luminal-like than in basal-like breast cancer. The data were judged consistent with most tumor T cells deriving from the lymph node and then expanding within tumor tissue. The conclusion that tumor T cells originate in lymph nodes was presented as consistent with a hypothesis rather than as directly demonstrated.

About this clonotype itself: Its antigen specificity is not known. Per-base qualities were not stored, and no clone one base away is much larger.

Sequencing used an Illumina HiSeq 2000. TCR beta chain libraries were generated by multiplex PCR amplification. The amplified TCR beta chain products were analyzed by high-throughput sequencing. Using fastp trimming at Q25 and MiXCR clonotype assembly, TCRdb reanalyzed the public sequencing data and kept in-frame beta chains. CDR3 protein sequences are deduplicated, and each keeps its most common genes and DNA. Present in this sample are around 230,000 distinct CDR3 sequences, under 40% of which were seen just once. Roughly 3.5% of the sample belongs to the ten largest clones. CDR1 and CDR2 are read off the germline V gene (reference sequence) as DFQATT and SNEGSKA. The CDR3, cysteine through phenylalanine, is 13 amino acids long. CDR3 DNA is the only sequence kept; it has 39 bases, read in frame from the first base. At the junction V is shortened by 4 bases and J by 5 bases; bases outside the gene matches: 8.

The lymph node samples were taken from the axillary draining lymph nodes of breast cancer patients. The source material was axillary lymph node tissue. This TCR derives from a female donor with breast cancer. Some clones in this sample may be carry-over from other donors' samples. The sequence links TRBV20-1 to TRBJ2-7; 7 middle bases align to TRBD2. The CDR3 has the sequence CSAKGLDVNEQYF. In nucleotide form, the sequence is TGCAGTGCTAAAGGACTAGATGTCAACGAGCAGTACTTC.